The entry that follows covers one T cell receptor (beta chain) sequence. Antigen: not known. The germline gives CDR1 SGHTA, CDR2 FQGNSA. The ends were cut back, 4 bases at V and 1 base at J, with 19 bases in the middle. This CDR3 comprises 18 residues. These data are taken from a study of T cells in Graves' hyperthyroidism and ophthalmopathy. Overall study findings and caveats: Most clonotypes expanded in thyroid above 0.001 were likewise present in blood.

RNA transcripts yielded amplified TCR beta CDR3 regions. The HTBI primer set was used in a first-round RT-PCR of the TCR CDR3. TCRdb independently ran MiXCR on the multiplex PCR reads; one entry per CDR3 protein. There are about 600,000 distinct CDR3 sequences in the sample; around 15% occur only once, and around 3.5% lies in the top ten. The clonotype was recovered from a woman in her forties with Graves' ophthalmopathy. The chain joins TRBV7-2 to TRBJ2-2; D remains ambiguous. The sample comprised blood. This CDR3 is CASSYRQFLAVNTGELFF. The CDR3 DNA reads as TGTGCCAGCAGCTACCGCCAGTTCTTGGCGGTGAACACCGGGGAGCTGTTTTTT.